Presented here are 22 T cell receptor beta chains from one specimen sequenced in a study of shared clonotypes between healthy human individuals. Method: immunoSEQ multiplex PCR; TCRdb's copy keeps in-frame clones and lacks some. The sample yields more than 1.2 million clones, approximately 98.5% seen once. The sequencing input was naive CD4+ T cells sorted from blood. The subset: CD45RA+ positively selected. These TCRs come from a man aged 30 to 39 in good health.

The count of this clone is one. The V and J genes are TRBV10-3 and TRBJ2-1; 11 nucleotides match TRBD1. V lost 8 bases, J lost 4 bases, and 4 bases stayed unmatched. The length of the CDR3 is 14 residues. The germline V gene encodes CDR1 ENHRY and CDR2 SYGVKD. CDR3 DNA: TGTGCCATCGGGGGACAGGGGGTATACAATGAGCAGTTCTTC. Translated, it gives CAIGGQGVYNEQFF.

The rearrangement joins TRBV5-1 to TRBJ2-6; the D gene is possibly TRBD1 (5 bases). V shed 2 bases and J shed 1 base, with 7 bases lying between them. This CDR3 is 15 amino acids long. Per the germline V gene, CDR1 is SGHRS and CDR2 is YFSETQ. Written as DNA, the CDR3 is TGCGCCAGCAGCTTCGCAGGGTCTGGGGCCAACGTCCTGACTTTC. Its protein product is CASSFAGSGANVLTF.

The DNA for the CDR3 is TGTGCCAGCAGCTCACGGGTCAGCTATACGCAGTATTTT. Translated: CASSSRVSYTQYF. J is TRBJ2-3 and V is TRBV7-2; D is uncertain. This CDR3 contains 13 residues. V shed 4 bases and J shed 7 bases, with 12 bases lying between them. The germline gives CDR1 SGHTA, CDR2 FQGNSA.

The CDR3 reads CASSTLSDSKFYEQYF. The CDR3, as DNA: TGTGCCAGTAGTACCCTCTCTGACTCAAAGTTCTACGAGCAGTACTTC. The chain combines TRBV19 with TRBJ2-7; D not certain. With 4 bases removed from V and 3 bases from J, the gap between germline ends came to 19 bases. CDR1 LNHDA and CDR2 SQIVND come from the germline V gene (reference sequence). This CDR3 spans 16 amino acids.

V gene TRBV5-1 combines with J gene TRBJ2-5; TRBD1 aligns across 9 bases. This CDR3 comprises 13 residues. Looked up from germline, CDR1 is SGHRS and CDR2 is YFSETQ. V lost 5 bases and J lost 5; bases outside the gene matches: 4. The CDR3 bases are TGCGCCAGCAGGAAAGGGACAGGGGAGACCCAGTACTTC. Amino acids: CASRKGTGETQYF.

This chain joins TRBV5-5 and TRBJ2-2; D is undetermined. Germline CDR1 reads SGHKS; CDR2 reads YYEKEE (reference sequence). Trimming cost V 6 bases and J 8 bases, with 17 bases left between them. The CDR3 is 14 residues long. Written as DNA, the CDR3 is TGTGCCAGCACGGGTACCCCAGAGGTGGGGGAGCTGTTTTTT. It translates to CASTGTPEVGELFF.

The chain carries TRBV30 and TRBJ2-3; D call uncertain. CDR3 length equals 13 residues. Trimming left V 5 bases short and J 4 bases short, with 13 bases between. In germline, CDR1 is GTSNPN, CDR2 SVGIG (reference sequence). The CDR3 DNA is TGTGCCTGGGTCCCAGGCGCCGCAGATACGCAGTATTTT. Translation: CAWVPGAADTQYF.

This chain links TRBV5-6 with TRBJ1-1; no clear D. Per germline, CDR1 SGHDT and CDR2 YYEEEE. Trimming left V 0 bases short and J 1 base short, with 7 bases between. This CDR3 region has 14 residues. The CDR3 loop is CASSLGLTNTEAFF. The CDR3, as DNA: TGTGCCAGCAGCTTGGGACTGACGAACACTGAAGCTTTCTTT.

Details on this clone: This CDR3 is also generated by other DNA sequences in the sample. The V and J genes are TRBV5-1 and TRBJ2-2, with a weak D call TRBD2 (5 bases). Trimming pared 3 bases from V and 4 bases from J, leaving 10 bases between. Germline V gene sequence: CDR1 SGHRS, CDR2 YFSETQ. This CDR3 comprises 14 residues. Here the CDR3 DNA reads TGCGCCAGCAGCTCCTCCGGAGGCACCGGGGAGCTGTTTTTT. The encoded protein is CASSSSGGTGELFF.

The chain combines TRBV2 with TRBJ2-3; D not certain. V was shortened by 7 bases and J by 2 bases, with 10 bases between the two germline ends. The CDR3 contains 13 residues. CDR1 and CDR2 from the germline V gene are SNHLY and FYNNEI. CDR3 nucleotides: TGTGCCAGCAATGGCCAGGCCACAGATACGCAGTATTTT. The encoded protein is CASNGQATDTQYF. The full variable domain, rest sourced from reference TRBV2 and TRBJ2-3, is EPEVTQTPSHQVTQMGQEVILRCVPISNHLYFYWYRQILGQKVEFLVSFYNNEISEKSEIFDDQFSVERPDGSNFTLKIRSTKLEDSAMYFCASNGQATDTQYFGPGTRLTVL.

The CDR3 region is CASSLASGSSSEQFF. CDR3 DNA sequence: TGTGCCAGCAGCTTGGCTAGCGGGAGTAGTAGTGAGCAGTTCTTC. The genes are TRBV5-4 and TRBJ2-1; the match to TRBD2 covers 10 bases. The junction had 6 bases not matched to a gene; V was cut back by 0 bases and J by 9 bases. The CDR3 totals 15 residues. Germline V gene sequence: CDR1 SGHNT, CDR2 YYREEE (reference sequence).

This chain connects TRBV28 to TRBJ1-4; D unresolved. The CDR3 loop spans 14 amino acids. Germline V gene lookup returns CDR1 MDHEN and CDR2 SYDVKM. V dropped 8 bases and J dropped 4 bases, with 14 bases sitting between them. The CDR3 DNA sequence: TGTGCCAGCTGTCGCTCCAGCATTAATGAAAAACTGTTTTTT. It is translated as CASCRSSINEKLFF. The full variable domain, completed using reference TRBV28 and TRBJ1-4, is DVKVTQSSRYLVKRTGEKVFLECVQDMDHENMFWYRQDPGLGLRLIYFSYDVKMKEKGDIPEGYSVSREKKERFSLILESASTNQTSMYLCASCRSSINEKLFFGSGTQLSVL.

The chain carries TRBV7-9 and TRBJ1-4, with D perhaps TRBD1 (6 bases). The length of the CDR3 is 14 residues. V lost 5 bases and J 4 bases, leaving 11 bases between the germline ends. The V gene's germline CDR1 is SEHNR and CDR2 FQNEAQ (reference sequence). The CDR3 DNA sequence: TGTGCCAGCAGCGAGACAGGCGTTAATGAAAAACTGTTTTTT. Its translation is CASSETGVNEKLFF.

The genes are TRBV15 and TRBJ2-5; possible D gene TRBD1, 5 bases. This CDR3 comprises 12 residues. The V end was cut by 4 bases, the J end by 3 bases, with 6 bases between. The germline gives CDR1 LNHNV, CDR2 YYDKDF (reference sequence). CDR3 sequence: CATSTREETQYF. The CDR3 nucleotides read TGTGCCACCAGCACCAGGGAAGAGACCCAGTACTTC.

The chain has TRBV7-6 and TRBJ1-1; possible D gene TRBD1, 6 bases. There are 15 residues in the CDR3. The V and J ends lost 7 bases and 9 bases respectively, with 24 bases between them. Germline V gives CDR1 SGHVS, CDR2 FNYEAQ. The CDR3 DNA sequence: TGTGCCAGCACCCTAGGAGGAGGGAGGGGGGAGAAAGCTTTCTTT. Translation: CASTLGGGRGEKAFF. Full variable domain (rest looked up from reference TRBV7-6 and TRBJ1-1): GAGVSQSPRYKVTKRGQDVALRCDPISGHVSLYWYRQALGQGPEFLTYFNYEAQQDKSGLPNDRFSAERPEGSISTLTIQRTEQRDSAMYRCASTLGGGRGEKAFFGQGTRLTVV.

Comments on this clone: The sample carries other DNA sequences with the same CDR3. The rearrangement links TRBV4-3 to TRBJ1-5; D gene uncertain. Trimming cost V 0 bases and J 0 bases, with 3 bases left between them. CDR1 LGHNA and CDR2 YSLEER come from the germline V gene. This CDR3 region has 14 residues. CDR3 in amino acids: CASSQDGSNQPQHF. In DNA, the CDR3 is TGCGCCAGCAGCCAAGACGGTAGCAATCAGCCCCAGCATTTT.

V is TRBV5-1 and J is TRBJ1-4; 9 bases are a match to TRBD1. The CDR3 extends over 15 amino acids. Looked up from germline, CDR1 is SGHRS and CDR2 is YFSETQ. V was clipped by 7 bases and J by 3 bases; unmatched bases: 7. The CDR3 DNA reads TGCGCCAGCGGAGTACAGGGGGCGGCTAATGAAAAACTGTTTTTT. Its protein product is CASGVQGAANEKLFF.

The chain joins TRBV2 to TRBJ1-3, with D tentatively TRBD1 (6 bases). V lost 10 bases and J 8 bases, leaving 15 bases between the germline ends. The CDR3 sequence is 12 residues long. Germline-derived CDR1 and CDR2 are SNHLY and FYNNEI. As DNA, the CDR3 is TGTGCCACCCGAGAGGGGGTATACACCATATATTTT. Amino acid sequence: CATREGVYTIYF.

The chain uses TRBV5-1 and TRBJ2-2; D unresolved. CDR3 size: 13 residues. Trimming took 1 base from V and 4 from J, leaving 5 bases between them. Germline V gives CDR1 SGHRS, CDR2 YFSETQ. The CDR3 spells CASSLFTTGELFF. Written as DNA, the CDR3 is TGCGCCAGCAGCTTGTTTACCACCGGGGAGCTGTTTTTT.

V and J are TRBV7-8 and TRBJ2-5, with 7 bases that match TRBD1. The DNA end is a closer match to TRBJ2-7, so the J assignment may be wrong. The CDR3 contains 14 residues. Germline CDR1 is SGHVS and CDR2 is FQNEAQ. As DNA, the CDR3 is TGTGCCAGCAGCCTGGGACAGATCTCCTACGAGCAGTACTTC. Its translation is CASSLGQISYEQYF.

The genes are TRBV14 and TRBJ2-1; D is possibly TRBD1 (6 bases). Trimming cost V 0 bases and J 6 bases, with 15 bases left between them. The CDR3 covers 16 residues. Per germline, CDR1 SGHDN and CDR2 FVKESK. The CDR3 nucleotides read TGTGCCAGCAGCCAAGACCCAGGGGCGGGCGGCAATGAGCAGTTCTTC. It is translated as CASSQDPGAGGNEQFF.

The rearrangement links TRBV5-5 to TRBJ2-7; 8 bases match TRBD1. The CDR3 sequence is 18 residues long. V lost 1 base to trimming and J lost 3 bases; unmatched junction nucleotides: 15. From germline, CDR1 is SGHKS and CDR2 YYEKEE (reference sequence). CDR3 in amino acids: CASSLSIRTGTLHYEQYF. CDR3 nucleotides: TGTGCCAGCAGCTTGAGTATTCGGACAGGGACTCTGCACTACGAGCAGTACTTC.